This T cell receptor beta chain is from a study of blood T cells in healthy people across ages. Study details: Researchers report that template switching captured about one barcoded beta molecule per two T cells. General study points: With unsorted PBMCs, a conclusive comparison of naive versus antigen-experienced cells was not possible. Naive T cell percentage and TCR beta diversity correlated strongly. Donor CMV status, an unknown factor, possibly confounded changes in expanded clonotypes.

PCR was performed a second time for about 6 to 11 cycles using a sample-barcoded 5' primer and a J-beta primer mix. TCRdb reprocessed the 5' RACE reads via MiXCR and lists one record per CDR3 protein. The sample lists roughly 2 million distinct CDR3 sequences, 40% to 55% occurring once. This clonotype was observed a few times. What it binds is unknown. Deletions cut 1 base from V and 4 bases from J, with 11 bases between. CDR1 is DFQATT, CDR2 SNEGSKA, per germline (reference sequence). The CDR3 is made up of 15 amino acids. This clonotype was obtained from a woman aged 40 to 50 in good health. The V gene is TRBV20-1, the J gene TRBJ1-6; D is undetermined. Sample: blood. CDR3 amino acids: CSARGSADYNSPLHF. CDR3 DNA: TGCAGTGCTAGAGGATCGGCAGATTATAATTCACCCCTCCACTTT.